Listed below are T cell receptor beta chains from one sample, sequenced in a study of blood T cell repertoires in COVID-19. The table came from immunoSEQ multiplex PCR; TCRdb's copy has only in-frame clones and leaves some out. The repertoire holds 250,000 to 350,000 clones, with over 75% as singletons. The sequenced sample was peripheral blood. The receptors were sampled from a woman between 55 and 75 years old with acute or convalescent COVID-19. Each CDR3 is given with its conserved first and last residue. The D gene is left open where the match is weak. A row's size may be missing; if present it is once, few, many or a size class.

D gene	V gene	J gene	clone size	CDR3 DNA	CDR3 protein
TRBD1	TRBV27	TRBJ1-1	-	TGTGCCAGCAGGAGGAACAGGGGGAACACTGAAGCTTTCTTT	CASRRNRGNTEAFF
TRBD2	TRBV27	TRBJ2-7	once	TGTGCCAGCAGTTTATGGTCCAGCGGGGACTCCTACGAGCAGTACTTC	CASSLWSSGDSYEQYF
-	TRBV28	TRBJ1-2	-	TGTGCCAGCGGATGGGCAGGTTGGGCCGGCTACACCTTC	CASGWAGWAGYTF
-	TRBV6-2/TRBV6-3	TRBJ2-7	-	TGTGCCAGCAGTTACTCCCCCCAGACAGGGAGGTACGAGCAGTACTTC	CASSYSPQTGRYEQYF
-	TRBV3-1/TRBV3-2	TRBJ1-2	-	TGTGCCAGCAGCACGCACTTAGCTAACTATGGCTACACCTTC	CASSTHLANYGYTF
-	TRBV7-2	TRBJ1-2	-	TGTGCCAGCAGCTTAATTCGGGAGGGCTATGGCTACACCTTC	CASSLIREGYGYTF
-	TRBV18	TRBJ2-1	-	TGTGCCAGCTCACCCCCGCCAGTTAGGGGAAATGAGCAGTTCTTC	CASSPPPVRGNEQFF
-	TRBV27	TRBJ2-3	-	TGTGCCAGCAGTTTTGGCCTAGTAACAGATACGCAGTATTTT	CASSFGLVTDTQYF
-	TRBV3-1/TRBV3-2	TRBJ2-3	-	TGTGCCAGCAGCCAATTTAGTCCCACAGATACGCAGTATTTT	CASSQFSPTDTQYF
-	TRBV6-4	TRBJ2-1	-	TGTGCCAGCAGTGACTCAGGTTTGGGAAGCGGTGAGCAGTTCTTC	CASSDSGLGSGEQFF
-	TRBV28	TRBJ2-5	-	TGTGCCAGCAGTCCGCCGTGGGACACGGAGACCCAGTACTTC	CASSPPWDTETQYF
-	TRBV11-3	TRBJ2-2	-	TGTGCCAGCAGCCTGACATGGGGCGCAGGCGGGGAGCTGTTTTTT	CASSLTWGAGGELFF
-	TRBV3-1/TRBV3-2	TRBJ1-2	once	TGTGCCAGCAGCCGCGCTCAGGGAATCAACTATGGCTACACCTTC	CASSRAQGINYGYTF
TRBD1	TRBV5-1	TRBJ1-6	-	TGCGCCAGCAGCCAAAGACAGGGTGGTTCACCCCTCCACTTT	CASSQRQGGSPLHF
TRBD1	TRBV28	TRBJ1-5	-	TGTGCCAGCATTCCGGGACAGGGGGCAACGGGAGGCAATCAGCCCCAGCATTTT	CASIPGQGATGGNQPQHF
TRBD1	TRBV18	TRBJ1-6	-	TGTGCCAGCTCACCGGGACAGGGGGCGCGTTCACCCCTCCACTTT	CASSPGQGARSPLHF
-	TRBV4-1	TRBJ2-5	-	TGCGCCAGCAGCCAAGAAGGGACAACCTTCCTAGAGACCCAGTACTTC	CASSQEGTTFLETQYF
TRBD1	TRBV7-2	TRBJ2-7	once	TGTGCCAGCAGCCTCGGGACAGCCCAGGGCGAGCAGTACTTC	CASSLGTAQGEQYF
TRBD1	TRBV29-1	TRBJ2-2	-	TGCAGCGGCACAGGGGGCGCGAACACCGGGGAGCTGTTTTTT	CSGTGGANTGELFF
-	TRBV30	TRBJ1-6	-	TGTGCCTGGAGCCGTGGCGGCCCATATAATTCACCCCTCCACTTT	CAWSRGGPYNSPLHF
TRBD1	TRBV28	TRBJ2-7	few	TGTGCCAGCAGTCTCAGGACAGGGATCTCCTACGAGCAGTACTTC	CASSLRTGISYEQYF
TRBD1	TRBV5-1	TRBJ1-4	-	TGCGCCAGCAGCTTGGACAGGGGGAGAGGCGAAAAACTGTTTTTT	CASSLDRGRGEKLFF
-	TRBV2	TRBJ2-7	-	TGTGCCAGCAGTGAAGCGCGGGGAGGCGAGCAGTACTTC	CASSEARGGEQYF
TRBD1	TRBV5-4	TRBJ1-1	-	TGTGCCAGCAGTCGAGAACAGGGGTCGGGCACTGAAGCTTTCTTT	CASSREQGSGTEAFF
TRBD1	TRBV18	TRBJ2-2	-	TGTGCCAGCTCATTCCATAGGTCCGGGACAGATCTTTTGGGGGAGCTGTTTTTT	CASSFHRSGTDLLGELFF
TRBD1	TRBV7-2	TRBJ1-4	-	TGTGCCAGCAGCTGGGACAGGGGTGCGAAAAAACTGTTTTTT	CASSWDRGAKKLFF
TRBD1	TRBV7-3	TRBJ1-2	-	TGTGCCAGCAGCAGAGGACAGGGCTATGGCTACACCTTC	CASSRGQGYGYTF
TRBD1	TRBV4-1	TRBJ1-5	-	TGCGCCAGCAGCCAAGATCCAGGGGGCAGCAATCAGCCCCAGCATTTT	CASSQDPGGSNQPQHF
-	TRBV2	TRBJ1-5	-	TGTGCCAGCAGTGATCAGGGGATATATAGCAATCAGCCCCAGCATTTT	CASSDQGIYSNQPQHF